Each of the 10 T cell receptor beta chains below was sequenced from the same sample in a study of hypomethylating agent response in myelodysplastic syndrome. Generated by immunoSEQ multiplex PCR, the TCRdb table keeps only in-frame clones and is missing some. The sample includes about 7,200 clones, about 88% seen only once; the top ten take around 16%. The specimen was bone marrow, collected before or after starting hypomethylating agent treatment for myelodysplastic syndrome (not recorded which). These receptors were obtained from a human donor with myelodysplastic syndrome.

The CDR3 sequence: CASSHGTANTEAFF. The CDR3 DNA reads as TGTGCCAGTAGTCATGGGACAGCCAACACTGAAGCTTTCTTT. The chain joins TRBV19 to TRBJ1-1, with TRBD1 matching 7 bases. CDR1 is LNHDA and CDR2 is SQIVND in the germline V gene (reference sequence). The CDR3 sequence is 14 residues long. V lost 5 bases to trimming and J lost 2 bases; unmatched junction nucleotides: 5.

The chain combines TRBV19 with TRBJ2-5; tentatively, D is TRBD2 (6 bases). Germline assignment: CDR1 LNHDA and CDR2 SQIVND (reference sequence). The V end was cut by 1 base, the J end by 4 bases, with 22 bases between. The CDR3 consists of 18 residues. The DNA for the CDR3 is TGTGCCAGTAGTATAGGAGTGGCAGCGGGTTTATCAAGAGAGACCCAGTACTTC. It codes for CASSIGVAAGLSRETQYF.

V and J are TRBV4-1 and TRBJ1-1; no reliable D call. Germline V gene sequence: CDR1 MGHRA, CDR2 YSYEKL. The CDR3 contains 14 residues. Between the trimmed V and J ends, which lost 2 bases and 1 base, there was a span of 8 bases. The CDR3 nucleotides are TGCGCCAGCAGCCAATTTCGGGGGAACACTGAAGCTTTCTTT. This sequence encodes CASSQFRGNTEAFF.

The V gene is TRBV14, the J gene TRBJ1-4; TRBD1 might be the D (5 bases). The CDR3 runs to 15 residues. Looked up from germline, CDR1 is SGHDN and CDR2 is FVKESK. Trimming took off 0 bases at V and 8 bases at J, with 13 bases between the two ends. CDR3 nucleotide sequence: TGTGCCAGCAGCCAAGAAGGCAGGGTGAGAGAAAAACTGTTTTTT. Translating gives CASSQEGRVREKLFF.

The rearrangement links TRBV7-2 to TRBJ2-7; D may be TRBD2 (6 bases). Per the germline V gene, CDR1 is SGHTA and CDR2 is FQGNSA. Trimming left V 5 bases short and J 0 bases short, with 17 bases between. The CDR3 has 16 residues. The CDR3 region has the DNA TGTGCCAGCAGCCCACATCCCCACGGGGGCTCCTACGAGCAGTACTTC. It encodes CASSPHPHGGSYEQYF.

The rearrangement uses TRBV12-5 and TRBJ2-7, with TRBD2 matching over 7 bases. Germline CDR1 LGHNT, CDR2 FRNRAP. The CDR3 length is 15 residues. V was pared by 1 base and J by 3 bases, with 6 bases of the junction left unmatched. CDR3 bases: TGTGCTAGTGGTTTGGAAGGAGCGGGGAGCTACGAGCAGTACGTC. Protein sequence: CASGLEGAGSYEQYV.

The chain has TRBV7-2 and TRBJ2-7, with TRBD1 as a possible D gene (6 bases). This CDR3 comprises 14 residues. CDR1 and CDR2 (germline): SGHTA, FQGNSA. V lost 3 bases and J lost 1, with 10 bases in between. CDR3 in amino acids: CASSLERGSYEQYF. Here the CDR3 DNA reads TGTGCCAGCAGCTTGGAGAGGGGGTCCTACGAGCAGTACTTC.

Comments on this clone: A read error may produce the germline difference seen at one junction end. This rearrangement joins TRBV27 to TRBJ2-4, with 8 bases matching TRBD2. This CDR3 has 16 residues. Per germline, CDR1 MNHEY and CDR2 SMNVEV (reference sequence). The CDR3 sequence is CASSLSLAVAKNIQYF. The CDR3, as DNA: TGTGCCAGCAGTCTATCACTAGCGGTAGCCAAAAACATTCAGTACTTC.

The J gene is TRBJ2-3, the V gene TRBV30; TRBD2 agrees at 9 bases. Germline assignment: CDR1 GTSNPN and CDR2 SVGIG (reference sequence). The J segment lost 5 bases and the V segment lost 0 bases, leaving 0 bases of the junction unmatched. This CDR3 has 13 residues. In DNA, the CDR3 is TGTGCCTGGAGTGTACTAGCGGGAGATACGCAGTATTTT. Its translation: CAWSVLAGDTQYF.

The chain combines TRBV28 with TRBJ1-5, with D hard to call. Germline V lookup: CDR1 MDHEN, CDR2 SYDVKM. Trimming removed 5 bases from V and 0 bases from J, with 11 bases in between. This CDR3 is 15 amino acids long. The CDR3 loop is CASSTMGYSNQPQHF. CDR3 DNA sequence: TGTGCCAGCAGTACCATGGGCTATAGCAATCAGCCCCAGCATTTT.